The 19 T cell receptor beta chains given below trace back to one sample, sequenced in a study of T cell responses to AZD1222 COVID-19 vaccine. The data were produced by immunoSEQ multiplex PCR, yet TCRdb's version contains in-frame clones alone and is incomplete. This sample yields about 130,000 clones, of which roughly 90% are seen a single time; 6.3% belongs to the top ten. The sample in question was peripheral blood, obtained on day 0 of AZD1222 vaccination. These receptors were collected from an adult in good health.

The gene calls are TRBV7-9 and TRBJ2-7; the D gene could be TRBD1 or TRBD2 (5 bases each). From germline, CDR1 is SEHNR and CDR2 FQNEAQ (reference sequence). Trimming took 6 bases from V and 4 from J, leaving 13 bases between them. The CDR3 is 13 amino acids. Written as DNA, the CDR3 is TGTGCCAGCAGACTGAGGGCAGGGTACGAGCAGTACTTC. It translates to CASRLRAGYEQYF. Drawing the rest from reference TRBV7-9 and TRBJ2-7, the complete variable domain is DTGVSQNPRHKITKRGQNVTFRCDPISEHNRLYWYRQTLGQGPEFLTYFQNEAQLEKSRLLSDRFSAERPKGSFSTLEIQRTEQGDSAMYLCASRLRAGYEQYFGPGTRLTVT.

The rearrangement uses TRBV5-6 and TRBJ2-1, with TRBD2 matching 8 bases. The CDR3 covers 16 residues. Trimming removed 3 bases from V and 2 bases from J; junction bases left unmatched: 7. The germline gives CDR1 SGHDT, CDR2 YYEEEE. CDR3 amino acids: CASSSPRGAAYNEQFF. The CDR3 coding sequence is TGTGCCAGCAGCTCCCCGCGGGGGGCGGCCTACAATGAGCAGTTCTTC.

This rearrangement joins TRBV27 to TRBJ1-4; no firm D call. CDR1 and CDR2 (germline): MNHEY, SMNVEV (reference sequence). The length of the CDR3 is 10 residues. The V end lost 10 bases, the J end lost 14 bases, and 14 bases lay between the germline ends. The CDR3 bases are TGTGCCACCTCAACGACGGACCTGTTTTTT. Translated, it gives CATSTTDLFF.

The J gene is TRBJ2-7, the V gene TRBV6-5; a possible D gene is TRBD1 (5 bases). The CDR3 loop spans 13 amino acids. Trimming left V 5 bases short and J 4 bases short, with 12 bases between. Germline lookup yields CDR1 MNHEY and CDR2 SVGAGI. The CDR3 region is CASSKTVGYEQYF. Written as DNA, the CDR3 is TGTGCCAGCAGTAAGACAGTTGGGTACGAGCAGTACTTC.

The chain couples TRBV5-1 to TRBJ1-2, with D unresolved. Deletions cut 2 bases from V and 5 bases from J, with 10 bases between. Per the germline V gene, CDR1 is SGHRS and CDR2 is YFSETQ. The CDR3 has 13 amino acids. The CDR3 DNA follows: TGCGCCAGCAGCTTAGTGGAATCTTATGGCTACACCTTC. Translating gives CASSLVESYGYTF.

V usage is TRBV5-6 and J usage is TRBJ2-7; no firm D call. Germline V gene data show CDR1 as SGHDT and CDR2 as YYEEEE. With 0 bases removed from V and 3 bases from J, the gap between germline ends came to 4 bases. The CDR3 consists of 12 residues. The CDR3 DNA reads TGTGCCAGCAGCTTGGGACACTACGAGCAGTACTTC. Its protein is CASSLGHYEQYF.

Only one count was recorded for this clone. The gene calls are TRBV9 and TRBJ1-2; D is unclear. The germline V gene has CDR1 SGDLS and CDR2 YYNGEE. CDR3 length: 17 residues. V lost 1 base to trimming and J lost 0 bases, with 16 bases between them. CDR3 nucleotide sequence: TGTGCCAGCAGCGTACGGGCCAACACACTTTCTAACTATGGCTACACCTTC. Amino acid sequence: CASSVRANTLSNYGYTF.

The chain has TRBV14 and TRBJ2-5; a possible D gene is TRBD1 (6 bases). Germline values: CDR1 SGHDN, CDR2 FVKESK. This CDR3 comprises 15 residues. Trimming left V 5 bases short and J 5 bases short, with 18 bases between. CDR3: CASSSSSGARETQYF. In DNA, the CDR3 is TGTGCCAGCAGCTCAAGCTCAGGGGCGCGTGAGACCCAGTACTTC.

The chain employs TRBV5-1 and TRBJ2-3; D possibly uses TRBD1 or TRBD2 (5 bases each). Trimming stripped 0 bases from V and 4 bases from J, with 9 bases between. The CDR3 has 14 amino acids. The germline CDR1 and CDR2 sequences are SGHRS and YFSETQ. CDR3 region: CASSLVGTSDTQYF. The CDR3 nucleotides read TGCGCCAGCAGCTTGGTGGGGACCTCAGATACGCAGTATTTT. The full variable domain, its missing parts supplied by reference TRBV5-1 and TRBJ2-3, is KAGVTQTPRYLIKTRGQQVTLSCSPISGHRSVSWYQQTPGQGLQFLFEYFSETQRNKGNFPGRFSGRQFSNSRSEMNVSTLELGDSALYLCASSLVGTSDTQYFGPGTRLTVL.

This clone was observed once. The gene calls are TRBV12-5 and TRBJ2-7, with a tentative D call TRBD2 (5 bases). V lost 8 bases, J lost 4 bases, and 18 bases lay in between. This CDR3 comprises 14 residues. Germline-derived CDR1 and CDR2 are LGHNT and FRNRAP. As DNA, the CDR3 is TGTGCTAGTAGAAGCGGTATGGGCTCTTACGAGCAGTACTTC. It specifies CASRSGMGSYEQYF.

The chain recombines TRBV6-5 with TRBJ2-7, with D tentatively TRBD1 (6 bases). With 6 bases removed from V and 3 bases from J, the gap between germline ends came to 15 bases. Germline V lookup: CDR1 MNHEY, CDR2 SVGAGI. The CDR3 sequence is 14 residues long. The CDR3 bases are TGTGCCAGCAGCCATTCTACAGGGAACTACGAGCAGTACTTC. The encoded protein is CASSHSTGNYEQYF.

Details on this clone: This CDR3 is also generated by other DNA sequences in the sample. The V gene is TRBV30, the J gene TRBJ1-3, with D uncertain. The V gene lost 0 bases and the J gene lost 0 bases, with 6 bases spanning the gap. Germline V gene data show CDR1 as GTSNPN and CDR2 as SVGIG (reference sequence). The CDR3 contains 14 residues. CDR3 DNA: TGTGCCTGGAGTGTACACTCCTCTGGAAACACCATATATTTT. Residues: CAWSVHSSGNTIYF.

This chain joins TRBV6-5 and TRBJ2-7; D gene unclear. V was clipped by 6 bases and J by 1 base, with 10 bases between them. Germline V lookup: CDR1 MNHEY, CDR2 SVGAGI. The CDR3 contains 13 residues. The CDR3 protein is CASRPFRSYEQYF. Here the CDR3 DNA reads TGTGCCAGCAGACCGTTCAGGTCCTACGAGCAGTACTTC.

The rearrangement joins TRBV27 to TRBJ1-2; D uncertain. This CDR3 contains 15 residues. The germline gives CDR1 MNHEY, CDR2 SMNVEV (reference sequence). V was clipped by 3 bases and J by 6 bases, with 17 bases between them. The CDR3 sequence: CASSFGREGRNGYTF. The CDR3 coding sequence is TGTGCCAGCAGTTTCGGTCGGGAGGGTAGGAATGGCTACACCTTC.

V usage is TRBV10-3 and J usage is TRBJ1-3, with unresolved D. V was shortened by 0 bases and J by 7 bases, with 7 bases between the two germline ends. The CDR3 sequence is 13 residues long. Germline values: CDR1 ENHRY, CDR2 SYGVKD. This chain's CDR3 is CAISESRSNTIYF. The DNA for the CDR3 is TGTGCCATCAGTGAGTCGAGGAGTAACACCATATATTTT.

This clone occurred a few times. V gene TRBV30 combines with J gene TRBJ1-6; TRBD1 is a possible D gene (6 bases). Trimming stripped 0 bases from V and 6 bases from J, with 21 bases between. CDR3 length: 18 residues. CDR1 is GTSNPN, CDR2 SVGIG, per germline (reference sequence). The CDR3 nucleotides are TGTGCCTGGAGTGTAGGGGGTTCCGGTGGCAGGGTTAATTCACCCCTCCACTTT. Translation: CAWSVGGSGGRVNSPLHF.

The chain combines TRBV6-5 with TRBJ1-1, with no clear D. V was pared by 5 bases and J by 5 bases, with 18 bases between. This CDR3 contains 15 residues. CDR1 MNHEY and CDR2 SVGAGI come from the germline V gene. The CDR3 loop reads CASSRRSGRRTEAFF. CDR3 sequence (DNA): TGTGCCAGCAGTCGAAGGTCGGGCAGGAGGACTGAAGCTTTCTTT.

The V gene is TRBV29-1, the J gene TRBJ2-5; 8 nucleotides agree with TRBD1. The V gene end was trimmed by 1 base and the J gene end by 1 base; junction bases not matched to a gene: 5. Germline CDR1 and CDR2: SQVTM and ANQGSEA. There are 15 residues in the CDR3. The CDR3 is CSVEGQTGVQETQYF. Here the CDR3 DNA reads TGCAGCGTTGAAGGCCAGACAGGGGTCCAAGAGACCCAGTACTTC.

The V and J genes are TRBV4-1 and TRBJ1-3; D is undetermined. V lost 4 bases to trimming and J lost 2 bases, with 9 bases between them. The CDR3 runs to 14 residues. Germline-derived CDR1 and CDR2 are MGHRA and YSYEKL. The DNA of the CDR3 is TGCGCCAGCAGCCCCCGATTTCCTGGAAACACCATATATTTT. Its translation is CASSPRFPGNTIYF.